The sequence of this T cell receptor (beta chain) was determined in a study of human T cells and chemical hapten exposure listed by TCRdb under 2021. Study-wide context: For sensitization, 2% DPC in acetone was applied to a 2 cm by 2 cm area of upper inner arm skin. Throughout the study period of 20 to 25 weeks, patients also received therapeutic DPC doses to the scalp every week. Patch tests used Finn chambers with 0.01% DPC on the upper back, scored after 6 days by International Contact Dermatitis Research Group standards. Alopecia areata with under or over 50% scalp involvement, alopecia totalis and alopecia universalis were represented in the patient cohort, which was mostly female. Libraries were pooled for sequencing, and variation in per-sample TCR yields was attributed mainly to small differences in library volumes within the pool. In alopecia patients, the study followed how the peripheral blood TCR repertoire changed in vivo over primary and secondary sensitization to diphenylcyclopropenone (DPC), a hapten. Blood samples were taken from patients before sensitization (week 0) and then at 2, 6 and about 24 weeks after DPC sensitization. For TCR sequencing, blood came from 25 to 35 alopecia patients at anywhere from one to four time points (pre-sensitization, 2, 6 and 24 weeks). The research as a whole found: Repeated subsampling changed both the strength of the expansion versus patch-test correlation and the threshold at which that correlation became significant. Significantly more large CDR3 similarity clusters were formed by expanded TCRs than by pre-sensitization or healthy control sets, consistent with antigen-driven responses. The number of PT1 expanded TCRs positively correlated with patch test score, significant at thresholds 8, 16 and 32 but not 4. Because every patient had alopecia, a presumed autoimmune disease, the patients' immune response might differ from that of healthy individuals. DPC sensitization did not change the number of TCRs with a frequency above 1 in 1000, and there was no evidence of changes in global repertoire structure.

According to the study, the label for this sample's time point signals: patch test 2, 6 weeks after DPC sensitization. Read against the paper, the sample's treatment or condition label means: therapeutic diphenylcyclopropenone sensitization with weekly scalp DPC. At each patch-test visit, blood was drawn before the patch test was applied. Patients were considered eligible if aged 18 to 70, diagnosed with alopecia and deemed suitable for DPC therapy, and patients were excluded if pregnant. Total RNA was isolated from unfractionated whole blood collected in Tempus Blood RNA tubes. The CDR3 runs 18 residues from the cysteine to the phenylalanine. Of the read, only the CDR3 DNA is kept; its 54 bases are in frame from base 1. Relative to germline, V is missing 4 bases and J is missing 2 bases, with 14 bases of the junction outside any gene match. CDR1 MNHNY and CDR2 SVGAGI are derived from the germline V gene (reference sequence).

The library relied on RACE. Data came from a NextSeq 500. Library preparation attached unique molecular identifiers to individual cDNA molecules for quantitative, reproducible TCR counting. Both TCR alpha and TCR beta chains were sequenced from each blood RNA sample. On the authors' methods: The median number of TCRs per sample was roughly 98,000, ranging from roughly 20,000 to 700,000. V, J and CDR3 annotation of the TCR reads was carried out using the Decombinator software suite. For the PS versus PT1 abundance plots, all samples were subsampled to the same number of TCRs (28,000). TCRs were defined as expanded if absent before sensitization and observed at least eight times at the 2-week time point. Starting from the raw public reads, TCRdb applied fastp trimming at Q25, assembled clones with MiXCR and retained in-frame beta chains. CDR3 protein sequences are deduplicated, and each keeps its most common genes and DNA. The V and J calls and clone size come from TCRdb's table, not from the authors' own analysis. The sample profile shows about 350,000 distinct CDR3 sequences; about 6.9% of them were found once. Of the sample, about 5.4% is held by the ten largest clones.

This clonotype has more than one count but fewer than ten. The antigen it recognizes is unknown. There are no base qualities to consult, and no much larger clone falls within one base. Sequenced here: whole blood, sampled in connection with sensitization to the hapten diphenylcyclopropenone (DPC). The chain is made from TRBV6-6 and TRBJ1-5; 7 of the junction bases match TRBD1. This sequence was found in a woman aged 18-29 years with alopecia areata. Some clones in this sample may be carry-over from other donors' samples. In nucleotide form, the sequence is TGTGCCAGCAGTTTAGTTACATCAACCAGGGGGGGCAATCAGCCCCAGCATTTT. This translates into CASSLVTSTRGGNQPQHF.